The 30 T cell receptor beta chains below were found in one sample sequenced in a study of metastatic and nonmetastatic thyroid tumors. MiXCR reprocessed the PCR reads for TCRdb. Among 32,000 or so clones listed, around 20% were seen once. The entire patient cohort was treatment-naive prior to thyroid surgery. The sample was blood. The source of these receptors is a female donor with papillary thyroid cancer or a benign thyroid nodule (not recorded which). Some clones in this sample may be carry-over from other donors' samples.

In its sample, this clone was seen many times. This chain links TRBV7-9 with TRBJ2-3; 7 bases align to TRBD1. The CDR3 runs to 15 residues. Germline assignment: CDR1 SEHNR and CDR2 FQNEAQ (reference sequence). With V trimmed by 7 bases and J by 5 bases, 12 bases remained unmatched. In DNA, the CDR3 is TGTGCCAGCATCTCCGGGACAGCTTGGGTAGATACGCAGTATTTT. Its protein product is CASISGTAWVDTQYF.

This clone is labeled medium-sized. The J gene is TRBJ2-1, the V gene TRBV20-1; D may be TRBD2 (6 bases). Germline CDR1 and CDR2: DFQATT and SNEGSKA (reference sequence). Deletions cut 5 bases from V and 2 bases from J, with 22 bases between. This CDR3 region has 17 residues. The CDR3 spells CSAGGTIQPFTYNEQFF. The CDR3 DNA follows: TGCAGTGCTGGGGGGACCATTCAACCCTTTACCTACAATGAGCAGTTCTTC.

This clone ranks as medium-sized. V is TRBV30 and J is TRBJ1-6; 9 bases map to TRBD1. Losses at the gene ends were 3 bases for V and 8 bases for J; bases not matched to a gene: 2. The length of the CDR3 is 13 residues. Germline V CDR1 and CDR2: GTSNPN, SVGIG (reference sequence). The DNA of the CDR3 is TGTGCCTGGAGGACAGGGGGATATTCACCCCTCCACTTT. This gives the protein CAWRTGGYSPLHF.

This clone has ten or more counts. The chain uses TRBV28 and TRBJ2-1; 10 bases are a match to TRBD2. V gave up 4 bases and J gave up 9 bases; unmatched junction bases: 12. The germline V gene encodes CDR1 MDHEN and CDR2 SYDVKM. CDR3 length: 16 amino acids. The CDR3 here is CASSSSAGGEFAEQFF. CDR3 bases: TGTGCCAGCAGTTCCTCAGCGGGGGGGGAGTTTGCTGAGCAGTTCTTC. The complete variable domain, with remaining parts taken from reference TRBV28 and TRBJ2-1, reads DVKVTQSSRYLVKRTGEKVFLECVQDMDHENMFWYRQDPGLGLRLIYFSYDVKMKEKGDIPEGYSVSREKKERFSLILESASTNQTSMYLCASSSSAGGEFAEQFFGPGTRLTVL.

The V and J genes are TRBV19 and TRBJ1-1; the match to TRBD1 covers 8 bases. This CDR3 is 14 amino acids long. Germline loops: CDR1 LNHDA, CDR2 SQIVND (reference sequence). With 7 bases clipped from V and 6 bases from J, the junction kept 10 bases outside the gene matches. This CDR3 reads CASNLPGGAAEAFF. The CDR3 region has the DNA TGTGCCAGTAACTTGCCAGGGGGCGCCGCTGAAGCTTTCTTT.

The sample holds many counts of this clone. The chain recombines TRBV19 with TRBJ1-5, with D possibly being TRBD1 (6 bases). From germline, CDR1 is LNHDA and CDR2 SQIVND (reference sequence). Trimming shortened V by 5 bases and J by 0 bases, and 11 bases separated the two germline ends. The CDR3 runs 15 residues. CDR3 coding DNA: TGTGCCAGTAGTGGGGGGGCCCATAGCAATCAGCCCCAGCATTTT. It codes for CASSGGAHSNQPQHF.

CDR3 residues: CASSLGSRTHTDTQYF. The CDR3 DNA reads TGTGCCAGCAGCTTGGGATCCCGGACCCACACAGATACGCAGTATTTT. This chain joins TRBV5-4 and TRBJ2-3; D is unresolved. This CDR3 comprises 16 residues. Trimming took 0 bases from V and 2 from J, leaving 13 bases between them. Germline V gene sequence: CDR1 SGHNT, CDR2 YYREEE (reference sequence).

The V gene is TRBV5-1, the J gene TRBJ2-2; D is perhaps TRBD1 (6 bases). Trimming stripped 2 bases from V and 6 bases from J, with 8 bases between. CDR1 and CDR2 from the germline V gene are SGHRS and YFSETQ. The CDR3 has 13 residues. CDR3 in DNA: TGCGCCAGCAGCTTTCAGGGGCCCGGGGAGCTGTTTTTT. This translates into CASSFQGPGELFF.

Concerning this clone itself: This may arise from a read error, as a much more abundant clone is one base away. This chain connects TRBV12-3 or TRBV12-4 to TRBJ2-3; D gene ambiguous. V dropped 3 bases and J dropped 1 base, with 11 bases sitting between them. The CDR3 is 15 amino acids. Here the CDR3 DNA reads TGTGCCAGCAGTTTTTCCACAGAGGGCACAGATACGCAGTATTTT. Translating it yields CASSFSTEGTDTQYF.

The chain recombines TRBV28 with TRBJ2-6; D gene unclear. CDR3 size: 15 residues. V dropped 7 bases and J dropped 0 bases, with 10 bases sitting between them. Germline CDR1 MDHEN, CDR2 SYDVKM. Written as DNA, the CDR3 is TGTGCCAGCATCCTTTCCCTCTCTGGGGCCAACGTCCTGACTTTC. Protein: CASILSLSGANVLTF.

This clone was seen repeatedly, ten times or more. Given a much more abundant clone one base away, this may be a read error. CDR3 in amino acids: CASSPGTSFYERYF. CDR3 nucleotide sequence: TGTGCCAGCTCGCCCGGGACTAGCTTCTACGAGCGGTACTTC. The rearrangement links TRBV6-4 to TRBJ2-7; 9 positions match TRBD2. Germline V gene data show CDR1 as MRHNA and CDR2 as SNTAGT. The CDR3 covers 14 residues.

The chain links TRBV11-2 to TRBJ2-7, with 9 bases that match TRBD1. This CDR3 has 15 residues. Germline CDR1 is SGHAT and CDR2 is FQNNGV. Trimming removed 5 bases from V and 2 bases from J; junction bases left unmatched: 7. CDR3 residues: CASSITDRGPYEQYF. The CDR3 DNA is TGTGCCAGCAGCATCACGGACAGGGGCCCCTACGAGCAGTACTTC. Full variable domain (rest looked up from reference TRBV11-2 and TRBJ2-7): EAGVAQSPRYKIIEKRQSVAFWCNPISGHATLYWYQQILGQGPKLLIQFQNNGVVDDSQLPKDRFSAERLKGVDSTLKIQPAKLEDSAVYLCASSITDRGPYEQYFGPGTRLTVT.

This clone has just a few counts. The chain employs TRBV6-1 and TRBJ2-7; D possibly corresponds to TRBD2 (6 bases). With 6 bases removed from V and 5 bases from J, the gap between germline ends came to 17 bases. The CDR3 has 14 residues. Germline CDR1 MNHNS, CDR2 SASEGT. CDR3 in amino acids: CASSPTTSWDEQYF. The CDR3 bases are TGTGCCAGCAGCCCTACGACTAGTTGGGACGAGCAGTACTTC.

This clone was picked up a small number of times. This chain connects TRBV6-2 or TRBV6-3 to TRBJ2-7; 9 bases fit TRBD1. Germline loops: CDR1 MNHEY, CDR2 SVGEGT. This CDR3 has 14 amino acids. The V and J ends lost 5 bases and 4 bases, in that order; junction bases with no gene match: 6. The CDR3 here is CASSPGQGKYEQYF. CDR3 DNA sequence: TGTGCCAGCAGTCCCGGACAGGGGAAATACGAGCAGTACTTC.

This clone has a count of ten or more. V is TRBV6-2 or TRBV6-3 and J is TRBJ2-7; 7 nucleotides agree with TRBD1. The CDR3 extends over 16 amino acids. V gave up 2 bases and J gave up 1 base; unmatched junction bases: 8. Germline V gene lookup returns CDR1 MNHEY and CDR2 SVGEGT. For the CDR3, the DNA is TGTGCCAGCAGTTACGGGGGACAGACCCTTTCCTACGAGCAGTACTTC. This encodes CASSYGGQTLSYEQYF.

The chain links TRBV25-1 to TRBJ2-1; 11 bases are a match to TRBD2. CDR1 and CDR2 (germline): MGHDK, SYGVNS. V lost 5 bases, J lost 6 bases, and 6 bases stayed unmatched. The CDR3 has 15 residues. CDR3 DNA sequence: TGTGCCAGCAGTAGTAGCGGGAGGGGGGGCAATGAGCAGTTCTTC. As protein: CASSSSGRGGNEQFF. Full variable domain (outside the CDR3, taken from reference TRBV25-1 and TRBJ2-1): EADIYQTPRYLVIGTGKKITLECSQTMGHDKMYWYQQDPGMELHLIHYSYGVNSTEKGDLSSESTVSRIRTEHFPLTLESARPSHTSQYLCASSSSGRGGNEQFFGPGTRLTVL.

Many counts were recorded for this clone. This chain joins TRBV6-5 and TRBJ1-4; perhaps TRBD1 as D (5 bases). This CDR3 region has 19 residues. CDR1 is MNHEY, CDR2 SVGAGI, per germline. Trimming pared 5 bases from V and 3 bases from J, leaving 25 bases between. The CDR3 loop is CASSPLWGGEKSANEKLFF. CDR3 DNA sequence: TGTGCCAGCAGTCCGCTATGGGGGGGGGAAAAGTCCGCTAATGAAAAACTGTTTTTT.

At least ten counts were recorded for this clone. V gene TRBV5-1 combines with J gene TRBJ2-1; perhaps TRBD2 as D (5 bases). Germline-derived CDR1 and CDR2 are SGHRS and YFSETQ. Trimming shortened V by 5 bases and J by 9 bases, and 12 bases separated the two germline ends. CDR3 length equals 12 residues. The CDR3 region is CASSTEGVEQFF. In DNA, the CDR3 is TGCGCCAGCAGTACAGAGGGAGTTGAGCAGTTCTTC.

Concerning this clone itself: The junction does not match germline at one end; this may be a read error. This chain joins TRBV18 and TRBJ1-6, with D possibly matching TRBD1 (5 bases). Germline lookup yields CDR1 KGHSH and CDR2 LQKENI. This CDR3 region has 16 residues. The CDR3 DNA sequence: TGTGCCAGCTCACCACAAGGGAGGGGCACCAATTCACCTGTCAACTTT. This encodes CASSPQGRGTNSPVNF.

This clone was counted ten times or more. J is TRBJ2-7 and V is TRBV19; no firm D call. CDR3 size: 14 residues. V was shortened by 3 bases and J by 3 bases, with 12 bases between the two germline ends. The germline V gene encodes CDR1 LNHDA and CDR2 SQIVND (reference sequence). The CDR3 DNA follows: TGTGCCAGTAGTATTAGAGCGACAAACTACGAGCAGTACTTC. Translated, it gives CASSIRATNYEQYF.

This clone was seen many times. The V call is TRBV29-1, the J call TRBJ2-1, with D unclear. Between the trimmed V and J ends, which lost 5 bases and 5 bases, there was a span of 4 bases. CDR1 is SQVTM and CDR2 is ANQGSEA in the germline V gene. This CDR3 is 10 amino acids long. Here the CDR3 reads CSVSNNEQFF. The CDR3 nucleotides read TGCAGCGTTAGTAACAATGAGCAGTTCTTC.

This clone was counted ten times or more. A read error may produce the germline difference seen at one junction end. This sequence joins TRBV18 and TRBJ1-1, with D possibly TRBD1 on 5 matching bases. Germline CDR1 reads KGHSH; CDR2 reads LQKENI. This CDR3 has 15 amino acids. CDR3 bases: TGTGCCGGCTCAACAAGGGCGTTAGGGGACACTGAAGCTTTCTTT. It yields the protein CAGSTRALGDTEAFF.

By sample share, this clone is medium-sized. The chain has TRBV25-1 and TRBJ1-6; no definite D call. The CDR3 is made up of 15 amino acids. The germline CDR1 and CDR2 sequences are MGHDK and SYGVNS. The V gene lost 3 bases and the J gene lost 0 bases, with 6 bases spanning the gap. CDR3 coding DNA: TGTGCCAGCAGTGATCAGAGCTCCTATAATTCACCCCTCCACTTT. Translation gives CASSDQSSYNSPLHF.

This clone has more than one count but fewer than ten. This chain uses TRBV27 with TRBJ2-7; unclear D gene. CDR3 length: 11 residues. Germline loops: CDR1 MNHEY, CDR2 SMNVEV (reference sequence). V dropped 7 bases and J dropped 2 bases, with 6 bases sitting between them. The CDR3 here is CASKGAYEQYF. In DNA form, the CDR3 reads TGTGCCAGCAAGGGCGCCTACGAGCAGTACTTC.

This clone was seen more than once but under ten times. Here the CDR3 reads CASSLAVAGGRNEQFF. CDR3 bases: TGCGCCAGCAGCTTGGCCGTAGCGGGAGGGCGAAATGAGCAGTTCTTC. The chain couples TRBV5-1 to TRBJ2-1; TRBD2 agrees at 11 bases. Germline V gives CDR1 SGHRS, CDR2 YFSETQ. The V gene end was trimmed by 0 bases and the J gene end by 7 bases; junction bases not matched to a gene: 6. This CDR3 contains 16 residues. Supplemented by reference TRBV5-1 and TRBJ2-1, the full variable domain reads KAGVTQTPRYLIKTRGQQVTLSCSPISGHRSVSWYQQTPGQGLQFLFEYFSETQRNKGNFPGRFSGRQFSNSRSEMNVSTLELGDSALYLCASSLAVAGGRNEQFFGPGTRLTVL.

The rearrangement links TRBV7-3 to TRBJ2-1; tentatively, D is TRBD1 (5 bases). CDR1 SGHTA and CDR2 FQGTGA come from the germline V gene. Trimming left V 2 bases short and J 5 bases short, with 10 bases between. The length of the CDR3 is 14 residues. CDR3 residues: CASSLGFRDNEQFF. DNA of the CDR3: TGTGCCAGCAGCTTAGGATTCAGGGACAATGAGCAGTTCTTC.

This clone was counted ten times or more. The CDR3 sequence is CASSSTDYNEQFF. The DNA of the CDR3 is TGTGCCAGCAGCTCGACAGATTACAATGAGCAGTTCTTC. The chain joins TRBV5-4 to TRBJ2-1; D may be TRBD1 (5 bases). This CDR3 region has 13 residues. Trimming took off 3 bases at V and 4 bases at J, with 8 bases between the two ends. CDR1 and CDR2 (germline): SGHNT, YYREEE (reference sequence).

This clone was picked up many times. The chain links TRBV5-1 to TRBJ1-2, with a possible D match to TRBD1 (5 bases). V lost 3 bases and J lost 2, with 14 bases in between. CDR1 and CDR2 (germline): SGHRS, YFSETQ. This CDR3 is built from 15 residues. The chain's CDR3 is CASSSHGTGNYGYTF. In DNA, the CDR3 is TGCGCCAGCAGCTCACACGGGACGGGCAACTATGGCTACACCTTC.

At least ten counts were recorded for this clone. The rearrangement joins TRBV20-1 to TRBJ1-5, with D tentatively TRBD1 (6 bases). The CDR3 has 12 residues. The germline gives CDR1 DFQATT, CDR2 SNEGSKA (reference sequence). V lost 3 bases and J lost 9, with 12 bases in between. The CDR3 sequence is CSASRGARPQHF. The CDR3 DNA is TGCAGTGCTAGTAGGGGGGCGAGGCCCCAGCATTTT.

In this sample, this clone turned up a few times. This rearrangement joins TRBV6-2 or TRBV6-3 to TRBJ1-6; no definite D call. V lost 6 bases, J lost 8 bases, and 11 bases lay in between. Germline V CDR1 and CDR2: MNHEY, SVGEGT. The CDR3 has 13 amino acids. The CDR3 sequence: CASRNQGDSPLHF. DNA for the CDR3: TGTGCCAGCAGGAACCAAGGAGATTCACCCCTCCACTTT.